The T cell receptor (beta chain) under discussion was sequenced for a study of cytomegalovirus exposure and HLA in healthy donors. V gave up 7 bases and J gave up 4 bases; unmatched junction bases: 8. This CDR3 region has 14 residues. Germline V lookup: CDR1 SGHRS, CDR2 YFSETQ. Study-wide points: CMV antigen specificity of a few CMV-associated chains was confirmed in vitro. The likely explanation for a cluster of highly shared sequence variants was sequencing artifact.

Primers for the PCR totalled 60 Vbeta and 13 Jbeta. The assay was immunoSEQ multiplex PCR, and TCRdb's table has in-frame clones only and misses some. Of 95,000 to 100,000 clones in the sample, about four fifths were seen once. Comments on this clone: Its target is not known.

Each donor's status was that of a healthy bone marrow donor. The study sampled nominally healthy donors, though unrecorded immune exposures were likely. The chain is built from TRBV5-1 and TRBJ1-1, with 9 bases that match TRBD1. Sequenced material: PBMCs. This sequence was found in a woman aged 40 to 50 in good health and CMV-seronegative. In DNA, the CDR3 is TGCGCCAGCCAATTACAGGGGGCAGGCACTGAAGCTTTCTTT. This gives the protein CASQLQGAGTEAFF.